This T cell receptor (beta chain) is drawn from a study of blood T cell repertoires in COVID-19. Looking at the study overall: Spain, Italy and the United States supplied samples that represented acute and convalescent COVID-19.

Under the authors' procedure: By means of reference gene primer amplification, nucleated cell counts were estimated. TCRdb's table, derived via immunoSEQ multiplex PCR, lists solely in-frame clones and lacks some. From that table come the V and J calls and clone size; the DNA was used to work out D and trimming. The table lists roughly 260,000 clones, around 90% of them singletons. This clone has a handful of counts. Participants, about 18 to 90 years old, spanned 25 or so US areas. Assignment of participants to cohorts was predicated upon participant-reported clinical history. The V end lost 1 base, the J end lost 14 bases, and 6 bases lay between the germline ends. The germline V gene has CDR1 SEHNR and CDR2 FQNEAQ (reference sequence). CDR3 length equals 11 residues.

The chain uses TRBV7-9 and TRBJ1-6; D call uncertain. This clonotype was obtained from a woman aged 25-40 years with acute COVID-19. Sequenced sample: PBMCs or T cells enriched from blood (not recorded which). The CDR3 DNA reads as TGTGCCAGCAGCTTAGGTCGGGCCCTCCACTTT. Protein product: CASSLGRALHF.